This TCR beta chain comes out of a study of CXCR3-negative and CXCR3-positive naive CD8 T cells. Via 5' RACE with UMI labels, TRB cDNA libraries were prepared. Using the 5' RACE reads, TCRdb records one entry per CDR3 protein without DNA. In all, the sample yields more than 40,000 distinct CDR3 sequences. The CDR3 spans 14 residues. Germline CDR1 SEHNR, CDR2 FQNEAQ (reference sequence). J is TRBJ2-7 and V is TRBV7-9; TCRdb's D gene call, TRBD1, goes unchecked for lack of DNA. Sequencing was done on a sample of naive CXCR3- CD8+ T cells from blood. The subset here: CD45RO-CCR7+CD27+CD95- naive CD8+ T cells lacking CXCR3 (TNR3-). The TCR originated in a human donor in good health. Some clones in this sample may be carry-over from other donors' samples. This CDR3 reads CASSLPGNIYEQYF.